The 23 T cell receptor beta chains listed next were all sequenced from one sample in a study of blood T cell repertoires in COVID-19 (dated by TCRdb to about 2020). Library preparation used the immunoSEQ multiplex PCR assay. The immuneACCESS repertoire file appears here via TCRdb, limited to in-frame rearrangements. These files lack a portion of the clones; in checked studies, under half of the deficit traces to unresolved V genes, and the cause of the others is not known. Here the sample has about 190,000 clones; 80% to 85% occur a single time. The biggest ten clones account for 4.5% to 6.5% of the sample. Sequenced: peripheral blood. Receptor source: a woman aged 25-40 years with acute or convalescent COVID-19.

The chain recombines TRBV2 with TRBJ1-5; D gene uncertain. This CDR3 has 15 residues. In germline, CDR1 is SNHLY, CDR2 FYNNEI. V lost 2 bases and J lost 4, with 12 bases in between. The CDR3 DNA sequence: TGTGCCAGCAGTGAAAACTCGGGGAGAAATCAGCCCCAGCATTTT. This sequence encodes CASSENSGRNQPQHF.

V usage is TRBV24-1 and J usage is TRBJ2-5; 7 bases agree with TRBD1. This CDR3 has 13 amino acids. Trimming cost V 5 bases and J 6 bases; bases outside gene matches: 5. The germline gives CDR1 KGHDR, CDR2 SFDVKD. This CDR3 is CATSATGAQTQYF. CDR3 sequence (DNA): TGTGCCACCAGTGCTACAGGGGCGCAGACCCAGTACTTC.

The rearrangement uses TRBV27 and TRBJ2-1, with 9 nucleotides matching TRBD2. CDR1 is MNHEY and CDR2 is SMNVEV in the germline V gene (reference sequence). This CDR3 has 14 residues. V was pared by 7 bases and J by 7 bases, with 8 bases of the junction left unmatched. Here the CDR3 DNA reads TGTGCCAGCATCGCGGGAGGGTTTGGGAATGAGCAGTTCTTC. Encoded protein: CASIAGGFGNEQFF.

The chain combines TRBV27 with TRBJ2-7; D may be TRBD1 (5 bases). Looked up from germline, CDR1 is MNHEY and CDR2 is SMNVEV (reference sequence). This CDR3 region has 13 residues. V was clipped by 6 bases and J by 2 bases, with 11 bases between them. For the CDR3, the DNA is TGTGCCAGCAGACAGCAGGGAACCTACGAGCAGTACTTC. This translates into CASRQQGTYEQYF.

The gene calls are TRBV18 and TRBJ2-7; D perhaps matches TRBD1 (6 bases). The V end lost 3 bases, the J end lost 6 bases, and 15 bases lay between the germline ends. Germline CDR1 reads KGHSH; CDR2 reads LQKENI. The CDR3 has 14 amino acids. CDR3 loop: CASSPRGSAGEQYF. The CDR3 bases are TGTGCCAGCTCACCCAGGGGCAGCGCAGGCGAGCAGTACTTC.

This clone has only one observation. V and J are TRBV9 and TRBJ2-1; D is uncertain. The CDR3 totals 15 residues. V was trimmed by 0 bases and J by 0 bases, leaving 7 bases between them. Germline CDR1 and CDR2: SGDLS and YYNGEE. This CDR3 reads CASSVEFSSYNEQFF. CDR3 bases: TGTGCCAGCAGCGTAGAATTCAGCTCCTACAATGAGCAGTTCTTC.

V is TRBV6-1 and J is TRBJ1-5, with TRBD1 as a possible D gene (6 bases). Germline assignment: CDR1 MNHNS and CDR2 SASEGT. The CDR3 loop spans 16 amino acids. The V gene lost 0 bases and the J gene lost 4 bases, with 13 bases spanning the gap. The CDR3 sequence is CASSEATGSKNQPQHF. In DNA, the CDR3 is TGTGCCAGCAGTGAAGCCACAGGGAGTAAGAATCAGCCCCAGCATTTT.

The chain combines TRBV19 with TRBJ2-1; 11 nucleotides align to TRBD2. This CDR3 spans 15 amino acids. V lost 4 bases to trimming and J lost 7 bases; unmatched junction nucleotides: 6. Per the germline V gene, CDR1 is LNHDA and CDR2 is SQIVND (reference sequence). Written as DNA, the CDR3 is TGTGCCAGTAGTACGACGACTAGCGGGGTTAATGAGCAGTTCTTC. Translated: CASSTTTSGVNEQFF.

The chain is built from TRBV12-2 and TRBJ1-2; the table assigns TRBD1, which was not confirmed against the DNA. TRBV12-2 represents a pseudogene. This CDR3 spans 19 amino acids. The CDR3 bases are TGTGCAAGTCGCAGAAATCTCCGGGACAGGGAATTAGGGAACTATGGCTACACCTTC. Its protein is CASRRNLRDRELGNYGYTF.

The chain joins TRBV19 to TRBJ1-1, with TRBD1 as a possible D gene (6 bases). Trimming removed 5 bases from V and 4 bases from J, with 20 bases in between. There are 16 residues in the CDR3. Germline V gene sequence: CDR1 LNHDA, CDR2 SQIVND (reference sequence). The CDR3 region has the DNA TGTGCCAGTAGTCTCCTTAGTGGTAGGGGGAGCACTGAAGCTTTCTTT. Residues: CASSLLSGRGSTEAFF.

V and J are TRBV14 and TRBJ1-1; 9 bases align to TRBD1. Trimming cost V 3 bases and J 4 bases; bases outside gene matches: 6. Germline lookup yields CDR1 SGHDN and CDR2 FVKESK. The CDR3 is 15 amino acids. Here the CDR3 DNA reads TGTGCCAGCAGCCAGAGGACAGGGGCGACCACTGAAGCTTTCTTT. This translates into CASSQRTGATTEAFF.

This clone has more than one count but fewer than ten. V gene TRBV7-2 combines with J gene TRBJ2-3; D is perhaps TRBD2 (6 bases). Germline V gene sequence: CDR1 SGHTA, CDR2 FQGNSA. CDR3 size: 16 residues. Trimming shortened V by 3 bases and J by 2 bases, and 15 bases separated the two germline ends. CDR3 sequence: CASSLAAGLNTDTQYF. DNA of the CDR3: TGTGCCAGCAGCTTGGCGGCGGGATTAAACACAGATACGCAGTATTTT.

The CDR3 DNA follows: TGTGCCAGCAGCTTACACGGCCAAGAGACCCAGTACTTC. As protein: CASSLHGQETQYF. The V gene is TRBV11-3, the J gene TRBJ2-5; the D is unclear. This CDR3 has 13 amino acids. Per the germline V gene, CDR1 is SGHNT and CDR2 is YENEEA. V shed 2 bases and J shed 1 base, with 5 bases lying between them.

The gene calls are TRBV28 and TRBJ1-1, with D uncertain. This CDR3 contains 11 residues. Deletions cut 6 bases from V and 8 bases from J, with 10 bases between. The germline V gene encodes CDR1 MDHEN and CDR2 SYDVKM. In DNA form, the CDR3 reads TGTGCCAGCAGCTTGGGCTGGGAAGCTTTCTTT. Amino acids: CASSLGWEAFF. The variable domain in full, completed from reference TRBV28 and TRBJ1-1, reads DVKVTQSSRYLVKRTGEKVFLECVQDMDHENMFWYRQDPGLGLRLIYFSYDVKMKEKGDIPEGYSVSREKKERFSLILESASTNQTSMYLCASSLGWEAFFGQGTRLTVV.

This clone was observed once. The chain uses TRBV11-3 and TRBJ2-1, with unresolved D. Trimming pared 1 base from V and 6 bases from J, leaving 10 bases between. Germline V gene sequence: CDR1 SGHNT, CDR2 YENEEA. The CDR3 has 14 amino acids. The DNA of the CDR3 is TGTGCCAGCAGCTTAGGTCTAGTGGGCAATGAGCAGTTCTTC. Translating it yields CASSLGLVGNEQFF.

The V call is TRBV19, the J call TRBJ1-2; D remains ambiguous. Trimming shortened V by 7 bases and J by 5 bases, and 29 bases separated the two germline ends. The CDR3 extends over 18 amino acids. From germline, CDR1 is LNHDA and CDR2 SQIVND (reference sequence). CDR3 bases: TGTGCCAGTACTAGGGTGGCGAACAGCGCCTCTTCGGGATATGGCTACACCTTC. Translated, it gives CASTRVANSASSGYGYTF.

CDR3 DNA sequence: TGTGCCAGCTCACCGACTTTATCGACAGGGGCCTACGAGCAGTACTTC. Translating gives CASSPTLSTGAYEQYF. V usage is TRBV18 and J usage is TRBJ2-7, with 8 bases fitting TRBD1. Looked up from germline, CDR1 is KGHSH and CDR2 is LQKENI. V gave up 3 bases and J gave up 2 bases; unmatched junction bases: 9. This CDR3 comprises 16 residues.

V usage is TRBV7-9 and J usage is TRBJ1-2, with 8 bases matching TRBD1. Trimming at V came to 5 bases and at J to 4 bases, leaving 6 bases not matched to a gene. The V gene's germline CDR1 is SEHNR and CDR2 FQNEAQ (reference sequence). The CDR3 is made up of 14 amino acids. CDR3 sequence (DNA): TGTGCCAGCAGCGCGGACAGGGCCTCCTATGGCTACACCTTC. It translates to CASSADRASYGYTF.

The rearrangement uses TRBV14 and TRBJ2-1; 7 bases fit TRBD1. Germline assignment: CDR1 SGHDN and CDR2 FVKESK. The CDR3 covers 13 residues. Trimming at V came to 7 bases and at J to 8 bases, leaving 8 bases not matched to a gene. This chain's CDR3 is CASIKRGGHEQFF. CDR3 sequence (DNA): TGTGCCAGCATCAAAAGAGGGGGCCATGAGCAGTTCTTC.

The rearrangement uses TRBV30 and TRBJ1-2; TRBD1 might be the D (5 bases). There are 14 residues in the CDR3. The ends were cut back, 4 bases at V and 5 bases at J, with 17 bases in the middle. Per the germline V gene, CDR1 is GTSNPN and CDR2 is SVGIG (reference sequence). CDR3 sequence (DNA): TGTGCCTGGACCCAAACCCGGACACCTTATGGCTACACCTTC. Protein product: CAWTQTRTPYGYTF.

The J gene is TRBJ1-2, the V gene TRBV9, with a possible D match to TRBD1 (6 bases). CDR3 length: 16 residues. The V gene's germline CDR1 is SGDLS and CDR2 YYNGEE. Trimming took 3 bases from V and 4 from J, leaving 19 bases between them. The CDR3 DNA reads TGTGCCAGCAGCGCTTTTACAGGGCCTACTCCCTATGGCTACACCTTC. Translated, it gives CASSAFTGPTPYGYTF. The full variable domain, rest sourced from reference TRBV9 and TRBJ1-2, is DSGVTQTPKHLITATGQRVTLRCSPRSGDLSVYWYQQSLDQGLQFLIQYYNGEERAKGNILERFSAQQFPDLHSELNLSSLELGDSALYFCASSAFTGPTPYGYTFGSGTRLTVV.

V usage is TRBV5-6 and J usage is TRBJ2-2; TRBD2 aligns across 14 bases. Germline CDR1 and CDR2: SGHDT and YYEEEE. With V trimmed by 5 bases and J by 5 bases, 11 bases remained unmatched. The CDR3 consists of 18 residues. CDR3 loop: CASRPAGLAGERTGELFF. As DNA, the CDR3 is TGTGCCAGCAGACCGGCGGGACTAGCGGGAGAAAGAACCGGGGAGCTGTTTTTT.

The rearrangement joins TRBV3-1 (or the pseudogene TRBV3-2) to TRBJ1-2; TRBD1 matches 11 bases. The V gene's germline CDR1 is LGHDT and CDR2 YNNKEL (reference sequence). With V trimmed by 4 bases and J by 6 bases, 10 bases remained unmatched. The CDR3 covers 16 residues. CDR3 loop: CASSRTSGTGGHGYTF. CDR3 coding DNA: TGTGCCAGCAGCCGGACATCCGGGACAGGGGGTCATGGCTACACCTTC.